Following are 7 T cell receptor beta chains from one sample sequenced in a study of CD8+ T cells in alopecia areata. RNA was extracted and reverse transcribed into cDNA as the sequencing template. Produced via immunoSEQ multiplex PCR; TCRdb's table is partial and in-frame only. The sample has 200,000 to 250,000 clones, about two fifths seen once. Treatment in this sample: oral pan-JAK inhibitor, 5-10 mg twice daily. Here the sequenced sample was CD4+ T cells sorted from blood, taken between weeks 30 and 35, from a patient treated with tofacitinib. All receptors derive from a human donor with alopecia areata.

CDR3 loop: CASCRTNSPLHF. The CDR3, as DNA: TGTGCCAGTTGCCGTACAAATTCACCCCTCCACTTT. This sequence joins TRBV11-2 and TRBJ1-6; D not resolved. The germline CDR1 and CDR2 sequences are SGHAT and FQNNGV. Trimming took off 9 bases at V and 7 bases at J, with 10 bases between the two ends. The CDR3 has 12 amino acids. Complete variable domain (other parts from reference TRBV11-2 and TRBJ1-6): EAGVAQSPRYKIIEKRQSVAFWCNPISGHATLYWYQQILGQGPKLLIQFQNNGVVDDSQLPKDRFSAERLKGVDSTLKIQPAKLEDSAVYLCASCRTNSPLHFGNGTRLTVT.

The chain carries TRBV5-1 and TRBJ1-5; no clear D. The V gene's germline CDR1 is SGHRS and CDR2 YFSETQ. The V end was cut by 1 base, the J end by 2 bases, with 10 bases between. This CDR3 has 15 amino acids. CDR3 region: CASSLRSGGNQPQHF. The CDR3 bases are TGCGCCAGCAGCTTGCGATCGGGCGGCAATCAGCCCCAGCATTTT.

This rearrangement joins TRBV9 to TRBJ1-3; D unresolved. Between the trimmed V and J ends, which lost 3 bases and 1 base, there was a span of 20 bases. The CDR3 is 18 residues long. Germline CDR1 reads SGDLS; CDR2 reads YYNGEE. CDR3: CASSALDTGSLSGNTIYF. CDR3 coding DNA: TGTGCCAGCAGCGCACTGGATACGGGGTCGCTTTCTGGAAACACCATATATTTT.

The chain joins TRBV13 to TRBJ2-7, with D unclear. Trimming removed 5 bases from V and 6 bases from J, with 11 bases in between. The CDR3 is 12 amino acids. Germline values: CDR1 PRHDT, CDR2 FYEKMQ (reference sequence). The CDR3: CASSITPREQYF. The CDR3 DNA is TGTGCCAGCAGCATCACTCCGCGCGAGCAGTACTTC.

This clone was picked up a small number of times. This chain joins TRBV28 and TRBJ2-7; D not resolved. The CDR3 loop spans 12 amino acids. V lost 6 bases and J 6 bases, leaving 12 bases between the germline ends. Germline loops: CDR1 MDHEN, CDR2 SYDVKM. The CDR3 nucleotides read TGTGCCAGCAGCCTCCCCCGAGGCGAGCAGTACTTC. Protein product: CASSLPRGEQYF.

The gene calls are TRBV6-6 and TRBJ2-5; TRBD1 matches at 10 bases. The CDR3 is made up of 14 amino acids. Germline V gene sequence: CDR1 MNHNY, CDR2 SVGAGI (reference sequence). J was trimmed by 5 bases and V by 6 bases; bases with no gene match: 6. The CDR3: CASRRDRGRETQYF. The CDR3, as DNA: TGTGCCAGCAGACGGGACAGGGGTCGCGAGACCCAGTACTTC.

This clone has more than one count but fewer than ten. This chain connects TRBV5-6 to TRBJ1-2; a possible D gene is TRBD1 (6 bases). CDR3 size: 17 residues. V was cut by 4 bases and J by 0 bases, with 19 bases left in between. The germline V gene encodes CDR1 SGHDT and CDR2 YYEEEE. Here the CDR3 DNA reads TGTGCCAGCAGCCCAGGAGGCGGGGGCACACCTAACTATGGCTACACCTTC. It encodes CASSPGGGGTPNYGYTF.